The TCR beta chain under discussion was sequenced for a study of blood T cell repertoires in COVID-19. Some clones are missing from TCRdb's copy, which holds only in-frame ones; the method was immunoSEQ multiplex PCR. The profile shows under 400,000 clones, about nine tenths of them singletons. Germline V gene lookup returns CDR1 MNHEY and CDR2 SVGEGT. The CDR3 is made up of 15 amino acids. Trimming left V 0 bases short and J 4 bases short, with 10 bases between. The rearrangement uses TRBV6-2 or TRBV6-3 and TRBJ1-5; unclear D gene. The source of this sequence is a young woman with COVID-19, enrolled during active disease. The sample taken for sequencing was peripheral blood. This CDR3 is CASSYSIGVNQPQHF. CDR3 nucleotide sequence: TGTGCCAGCAGTTACTCGATTGGAGTTAATCAGCCCCAGCATTTT.